This entry lists 3 T cell receptor beta chains sequenced from one sample in a study of shared clonotypes between healthy human individuals. Sequencing used immunoSEQ multiplex PCR; TCRdb keeps in-frame clones, though not all of them. The sample yields 2.5 million or so clones, approximately 90% seen once. The sample consisted of naive CD4+ T cells sorted from blood. As for subset: CD45RA+ positively selected. Every receptor here comes from a young man in good health.

The chain combines TRBV29-1 with TRBJ2-2; 7 bases map to TRBD1. Losses at the gene ends were 7 bases for V and 4 bases for J; bases not matched to a gene: 6. The CDR3 is made up of 13 amino acids. Looked up from germline, CDR1 is SQVTM and CDR2 is ANQGSEA. CDR3 DNA: TGCAGCGGAGGACAGGCGAGCACCGGGGAGCTGTTTTTT. Translating gives CSGGQASTGELFF.

V and J are TRBV5-4 and TRBJ2-7, with 8 nucleotides matching TRBD1. CDR1 SGHNT and CDR2 YYREEE come from the germline V gene (reference sequence). V was clipped by 5 bases and J by 6 bases; unmatched bases: 10. CDR3 length: 14 amino acids. In nucleotides, the CDR3 is TGTGCCAGCAGGGCAGGGGGCGACCCCGTCGAGCAGTACTTC. It translates to CASRAGGDPVEQYF.

With respect to this clone: Other nucleotide sequences in the sample specify the same CDR3. V is TRBV4-1 and J is TRBJ1-1; the D gene is possibly TRBD1 (6 bases). Per the germline V gene, CDR1 is MGHRA and CDR2 is YSYEKL. Trimming pared 0 bases from V and 5 bases from J, leaving 7 bases between. This CDR3 contains 13 residues. The CDR3 bases are TGCGCCAGCAGCCAAGATAGGGGGACTGAAGCTTTCTTT. It yields the protein CASSQDRGTEAFF.